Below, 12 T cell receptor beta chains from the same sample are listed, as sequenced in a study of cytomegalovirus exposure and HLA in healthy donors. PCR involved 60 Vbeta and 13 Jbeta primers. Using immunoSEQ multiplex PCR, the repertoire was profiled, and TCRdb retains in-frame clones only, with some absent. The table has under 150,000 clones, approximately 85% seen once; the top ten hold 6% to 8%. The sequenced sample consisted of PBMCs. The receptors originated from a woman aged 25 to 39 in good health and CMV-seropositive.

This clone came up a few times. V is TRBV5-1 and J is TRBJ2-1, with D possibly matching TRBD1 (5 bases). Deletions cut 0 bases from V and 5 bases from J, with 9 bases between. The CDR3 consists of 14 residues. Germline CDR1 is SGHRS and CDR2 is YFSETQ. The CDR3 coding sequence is TGCGCCAGCAGCTTGGAAGGGGCCCACAATGAGCAGTTCTTC. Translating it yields CASSLEGAHNEQFF.

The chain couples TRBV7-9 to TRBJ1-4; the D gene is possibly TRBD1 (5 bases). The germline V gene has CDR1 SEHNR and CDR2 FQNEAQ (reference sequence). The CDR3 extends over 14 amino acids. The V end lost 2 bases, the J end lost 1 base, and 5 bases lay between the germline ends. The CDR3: CASSLQGTNEKLFF. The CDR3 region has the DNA TGTGCCAGCAGCTTACAGGGAACTAATGAAAAACTGTTTTTT.

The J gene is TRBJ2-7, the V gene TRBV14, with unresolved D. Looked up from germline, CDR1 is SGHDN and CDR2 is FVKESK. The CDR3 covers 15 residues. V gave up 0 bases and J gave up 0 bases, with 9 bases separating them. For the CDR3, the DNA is TGTGCCAGCAGCCAAGAGGCGGCAAGCTCCTACGAGCAGTACTTC. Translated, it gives CASSQEAASSYEQYF. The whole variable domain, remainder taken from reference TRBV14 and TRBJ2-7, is EAGVTQFPSHSVIEKGQTVTLRCDPISGHDNLYWYRRVMGKEIKFLLHFVKESKQDESGMPNNRFLAERTGGTYSTLKVQPAELEDSGVYFCASSQEAASSYEQYFGPGTRLTVT.

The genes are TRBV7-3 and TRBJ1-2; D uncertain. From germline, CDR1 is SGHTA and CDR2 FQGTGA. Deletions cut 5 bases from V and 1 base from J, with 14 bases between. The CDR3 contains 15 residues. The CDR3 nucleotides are TGTGCCAGCAGCCCAAGCCCCGGACTTAACTATGGCTACACCTTC. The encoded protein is CASSPSPGLNYGYTF.

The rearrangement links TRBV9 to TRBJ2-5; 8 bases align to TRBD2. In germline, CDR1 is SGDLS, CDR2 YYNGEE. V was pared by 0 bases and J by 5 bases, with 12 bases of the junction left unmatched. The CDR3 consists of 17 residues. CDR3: CASSVGRPGLVVETQYF. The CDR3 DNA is TGTGCCAGCAGCGTAGGGAGACCGGGACTAGTTGTTGAGACCCAGTACTTC.

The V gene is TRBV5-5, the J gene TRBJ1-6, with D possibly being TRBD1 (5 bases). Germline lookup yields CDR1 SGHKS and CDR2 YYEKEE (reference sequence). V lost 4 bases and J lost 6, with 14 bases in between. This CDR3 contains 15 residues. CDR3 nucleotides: TGTGCCAGCAGCCCCCGACAGATTGCTAATTCACCCCTCCACTTT. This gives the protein CASSPRQIANSPLHF.

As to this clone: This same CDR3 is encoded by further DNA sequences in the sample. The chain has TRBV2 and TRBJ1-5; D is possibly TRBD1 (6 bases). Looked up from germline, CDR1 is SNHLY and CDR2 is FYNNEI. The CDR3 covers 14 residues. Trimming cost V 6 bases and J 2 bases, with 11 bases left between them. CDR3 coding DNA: TGTGCCAGCAGAGACAGGCAGGGCAATCAGCCCCAGCATTTT. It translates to CASRDRQGNQPQHF. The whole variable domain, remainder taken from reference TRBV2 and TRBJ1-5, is EPEVTQTPSHQVTQMGQEVILRCVPISNHLYFYWYRQILGQKVEFLVSFYNNEISEKSEIFDDQFSVERPDGSNFTLKIRSTKLEDSAMYFCASRDRQGNQPQHFGDGTRLSIL.

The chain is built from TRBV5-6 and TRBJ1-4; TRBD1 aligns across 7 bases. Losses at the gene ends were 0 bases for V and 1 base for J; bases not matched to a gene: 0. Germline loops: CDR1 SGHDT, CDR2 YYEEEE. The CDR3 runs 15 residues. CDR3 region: CASSLGTGTNEKLFF. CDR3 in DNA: TGTGCCAGCAGCTTGGGGACAGGAACTAATGAAAAACTGTTTTTT.

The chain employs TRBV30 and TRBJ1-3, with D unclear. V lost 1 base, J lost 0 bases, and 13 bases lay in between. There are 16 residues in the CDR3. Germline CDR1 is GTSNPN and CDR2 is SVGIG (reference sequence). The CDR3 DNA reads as TGTGCCTGGAGTGCCCCGCGGGTGCCCTCTGGAAACACCATATATTTT. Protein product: CAWSAPRVPSGNTIYF.

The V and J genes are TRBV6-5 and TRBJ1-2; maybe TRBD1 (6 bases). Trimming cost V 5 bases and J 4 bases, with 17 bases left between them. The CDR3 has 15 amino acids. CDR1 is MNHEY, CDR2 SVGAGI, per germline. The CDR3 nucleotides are TGTGCCAGCAGTCCCCAGGGGTCGGGCATCTATGGCTACACCTTC. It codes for CASSPQGSGIYGYTF.

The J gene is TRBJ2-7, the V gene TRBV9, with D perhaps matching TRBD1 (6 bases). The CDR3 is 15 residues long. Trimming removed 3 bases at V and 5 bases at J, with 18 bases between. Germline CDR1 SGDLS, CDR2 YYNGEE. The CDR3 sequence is CASSAGDPRTDEQYF. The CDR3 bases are TGTGCCAGCAGCGCAGGGGACCCACGAACGGACGAGCAGTACTTC.

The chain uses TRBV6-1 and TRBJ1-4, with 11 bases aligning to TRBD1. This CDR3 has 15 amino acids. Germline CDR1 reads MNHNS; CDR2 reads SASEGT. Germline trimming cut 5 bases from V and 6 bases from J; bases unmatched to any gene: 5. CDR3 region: CASSRDRGKDEKLFF. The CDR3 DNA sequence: TGTGCCAGCAGTCGGGACAGGGGGAAGGATGAAAAACTGTTTTTT.